This T cell receptor (beta chain) was identified during a study of CD8 T cells in ankylosing spondylitis. Making use of molecular barcodes, quantitative 5'-RACE generated TCR beta libraries. In TCRdb, the 5' RACE reads were re-called with MiXCR into one record per CDR3 protein. The sample has around 220,000 distinct CDR3 sequences, around 17% seen once. This clonotype was found a few times. Its specificity is not known. The germline gives CDR1 DFQATT, CDR2 SNEGSKA (reference sequence). V gave up 0 bases and J gave up 0 bases; unmatched junction bases: 10. This CDR3 comprises 19 residues. Study-wide results and limits: Blood from ankylosing spondylitis patients appeared to carry a characteristic roughly 8-variant TCR beta motif.

The sequence was obtained from a male donor with ankylosing spondylitis. The sequencing input was blood, either unsorted or a sorted T cell fraction (not recorded which). The J gene is TRBJ2-7, the V gene TRBV20-1; 14 nucleotides line up with TRBD2. The CDR3 here is CSARDSGLAGGRSSYEQYF. In DNA form, the CDR3 reads TGCAGTGCTAGAGATTCAGGACTAGCGGGAGGCCGAAGCTCCTACGAGCAGTACTTC.